This entry concerns a single TCR beta chain. The data stem from a study of CD8 T cells in Susac syndrome. Reverse transcription of roughly 0.45 to 1 ug RNA was performed with random hexamers. TCRdb processed the immunoSEQ multiplex PCR reads anew with MiXCR; each CDR3 protein has one entry. The sample includes approximately 100,000 distinct CDR3 sequences, 80% to 95% of them seen just once. Germline CDR1 reads MNHEY; CDR2 reads SVGEGT. V was cut by 7 bases and J by 1 base, with 28 bases left in between. The CDR3 is made up of 19 amino acids. TCR beta was sequenced from blood CD8+ and CD4+ T cells. In contrast to the negatively isolated CD8+ and CD4+ T cells, TEMRA cells were FACS-enriched.

Input material: CD4+ T cells from PBMCs. This receptor was taken from a human donor in good health. This chain joins TRBV6-2 or TRBV6-3 and TRBJ2-5; possibly TRBD1 for D (6 bases). As DNA, the CDR3 is TGTGCCAGCACTCCACAGCGATCATCAGGGGCCCAGACCCAAGAGACCCAGTACTTC. Translated, it gives CASTPQRSSGAQTQETQYF.